Presented here are 2 T cell receptor beta chains from one specimen sequenced in a study of identical twins. TCRdb re-called the 5' RACE reads through MiXCR, storing one row per CDR3 protein. The table records 400,000 to 550,000 distinct CDR3 sequences, 14% of them present only once. The same data also contributed to another study, on yellow fever vaccine responses in identical twins.

Sequenced sample: CD4+ T cells sorted from blood. These receptor sequences come from a woman in her late teens or twenties in good health.

The chain carries TRBV7-9 and TRBJ2-7; D is possibly TRBD1 (6 bases). Trimming pared 0 bases from V and 4 bases from J, leaving 16 bases between. The CDR3 length is 16 residues. Germline V CDR1 and CDR2: SEHNR, FQNEAQ (reference sequence). The CDR3 spells CASSLAHRRGPYEQYF. CDR3 in DNA: TGTGCCAGCAGCTTAGCGCATCGCAGGGGACCTTACGAGCAGTACTTC. The whole variable domain, filled in from reference TRBV7-9 and TRBJ2-7, reads DTGVSQNPRHKITKRGQNVTFRCDPISEHNRLYWYRQTLGQGPEFLTYFQNEAQLEKSRLLSDRFSAERPKGSFSTLEIQRTEQGDSAMYLCASSLAHRRGPYEQYFGPGTRLTVT.

Only a few counts were recorded for this clonotype. This rearrangement joins TRBV3-1 to TRBJ2-1, with D perhaps TRBD1 or TRBD2 (5 bases each). V was cut by 1 base and J by 4 bases, with 5 bases left in between. The CDR3 loop spans 13 amino acids. Germline CDR1 is LGHDT and CDR2 is YNNKEL (reference sequence). The CDR3 DNA follows: TGTGCCAGCAGCCAAGGGGGGTACAATGAGCAGTTCTTC. As protein: CASSQGGYNEQFF.